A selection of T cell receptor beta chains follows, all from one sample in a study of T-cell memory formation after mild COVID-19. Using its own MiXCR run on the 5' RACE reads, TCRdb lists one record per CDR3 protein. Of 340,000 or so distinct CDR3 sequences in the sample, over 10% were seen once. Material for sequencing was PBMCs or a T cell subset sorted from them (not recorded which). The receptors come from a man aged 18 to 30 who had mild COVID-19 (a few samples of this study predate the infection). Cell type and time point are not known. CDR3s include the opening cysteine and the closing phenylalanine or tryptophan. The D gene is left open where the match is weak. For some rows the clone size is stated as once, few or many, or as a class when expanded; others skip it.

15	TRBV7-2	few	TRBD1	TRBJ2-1	TGTGCCAGCAGCTACGACAGGGGAACGCACAATGAGCAGTTCTTC	CASSYDRGTHNEQFF
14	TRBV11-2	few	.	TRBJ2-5	TGTGCCAGCAGCTTAGGGGTGGGACAAGAGACCCAGTACTTC	CASSLGVGQETQYF
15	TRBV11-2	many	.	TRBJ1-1	TGTGCCAGCAGCCACGGTGGGCGAGTGAACACTGAAGCTTTCTTT	CASSHGGRVNTEAFF
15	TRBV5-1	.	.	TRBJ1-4	TGCGCCAGCAGCTTGGGGACAGTCCAGAATGAAAAACTGTTTTTT	CASSLGTVQNEKLFF
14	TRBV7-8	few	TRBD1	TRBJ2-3	TGTGCCAGCAGCTTTAACAGGGGTTCAGATACGCAGTATTTT	CASSFNRGSDTQYF
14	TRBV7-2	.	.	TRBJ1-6	TGTGCCAGCAGCTTAGCTAGCGGGGCGGCACCCCTCCACTTT	CASSLASGAAPLHF
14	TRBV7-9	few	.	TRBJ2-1	TGTGCCAGCAGCCCGACGGTCGCCTACAATGAGCAGTTCTTC	CASSPTVAYNEQFF
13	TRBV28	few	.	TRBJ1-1	TGTGCCAGCAGTCCCCCCTTACGGACTGAAGCTTTCTTT	CASSPPLRTEAFF
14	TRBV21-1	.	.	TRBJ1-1	TGTGCCAGCAGCACCTCGGGGGAAGACACTGAAGCTTTCTTT	CASSTSGEDTEAFF
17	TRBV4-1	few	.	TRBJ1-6	TGCGCCAGCAGCCAAGTATTGAGAGGGGCTCGTAATTCACCCCTCCACTTT	CASSQVLRGARNSPLHF
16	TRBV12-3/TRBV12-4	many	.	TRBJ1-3	TGTGCCAGCAGTCCTCCCGGGGGTGCAGCTGGAAACACCATATATTTT	CASSPPGGAAGNTIYF